This T cell receptor (beta chain) was identified in a study of blood T cell repertoires in COVID-19. Study in general: PBMCs, B-cell-depleted T cells, or T cells provided the cDNA or gDNA that made up the material.

This CDR3 has 15 amino acids. The V end was cut by 0 bases, the J end by 4 bases, with 12 bases between. Germline lookup yields CDR1 SGHTA and CDR2 FQGNSA. Membership in each cohort depended on participant-reported clinical history. In the authors' methods: Amplification of reference gene primers provided the estimated nucleated cell counts. Some clones are missing from TCRdb's copy, which holds only in-frame ones; the method was immunoSEQ multiplex PCR. V and J calls and clone size are copied from that table; D and trimming were computed from the DNA. The sample contains around 220,000 clones, around 90% of which appear only once.

The material sequenced was PBMCs or T cells enriched from blood (not recorded which). The chain has TRBV7-2 and TRBJ2-5; D might be TRBD2 (6 bases). This clonotype was sampled from a woman between 18 and 29 years old who had recovered from COVID-19. This CDR3 is CASSLARERRETQYF. The CDR3 DNA reads TGTGCCAGCAGCTTAGCGCGGGAACGGCGAGAGACCCAGTACTTC.